The rows below give T cell receptor beta chains drawn from one sample of a study of blood T cell repertoires in COVID-19. Sequencing was performed with immunoSEQ multiplex PCR; in TCRdb, only in-frame clones are kept and a portion is missing. The sample lists 150,000 or so clones, approximately 90% seen once, with 10% to 15% in the top ten. The sample taken for sequencing was peripheral blood. These receptors all come from a man between 18 and 35 years old with COVID-19, enrolled during active disease. Each CDR3 is given without its conserved first and last residue. The order of the fields is CDR3 protein, J gene, D gene, V gene. A D gene is named only where the DNA matches it firmly.

ASNLGITNTEAF | TRBJ1-1 | NA | TRBV6-5
ASSQDRGGVGQPQH | TRBJ1-5 | NA | TRBV4-2
ASSYRTGDEQY | TRBJ2-7 | TRBD1 | TRBV6-2/TRBV6-3
ASIRGLADTGELF | TRBJ2-2 | TRBD2 | TRBV28
ASSQAGQPSH | TRBJ1-6 | TRBD1 | TRBV3-1/TRBV3-2
ASTPSGGGELF | TRBJ2-2 | TRBD2 | TRBV11-2
ASSLGGRATYEQY | TRBJ2-7 | NA | TRBV28
AINDRLANYGYT | TRBJ1-2 | NA | TRBV10-3
ASSPRTSGSYEQY | TRBJ2-7 | TRBD2 | TRBV18
ASSPRTGNNEQF | TRBJ2-1 | NA | TRBV6-6
ASSFSGTGSGELF | TRBJ2-2 | TRBD2 | TRBV7-8
ANRGTPNEQF | TRBJ2-1 | NA | TRBV2
ASSEDPDRWEQY | TRBJ2-7 | NA | TRBV6-1
ASRPGTTNEKLL | TRBJ1-4 | NA | TRBV28
ASSYGLAANEQF | TRBJ2-1 | TRBD2 | TRBV6-5
ASTGQENTGELF | TRBJ2-2 | TRBD1 | TRBV25-1
ASSYSKGQGSYEQY | TRBJ2-7 | TRBD1 | TRBV6-2/TRBV6-3
ASSPSPPIRAAYGYT | TRBJ1-2 | NA | TRBV18
ASRGVGSGRYNEQF | TRBJ2-1 | NA | TRBV6-6
ASSQGGAGPNTEAF | TRBJ1-1 | NA | TRBV4-1
ASSDTIGQGGNQPQH | TRBJ1-5 | TRBD1 | TRBV6-4
ATQTGGSYNEQF | TRBJ2-1 | TRBD2 | TRBV15
ASRSTRQVSNQPQH | TRBJ1-5 | NA | TRBV27
ATSDLRRDGSYEQY | TRBJ2-7 | NA | TRBV24-1
ASSFSGGGPTGELF | TRBJ2-2 | NA | TRBV27
ASSLGGTGAGYGYT | TRBJ1-2 | TRBD1 | TRBV7-9
ASSAQNSPLH | TRBJ1-6 | NA | TRBV9
ATKRGWGDGYT | TRBJ1-2 | NA | TRBV6-5
AWRLAGALKTQY | TRBJ2-5 | TRBD2 | TRBV30
ASSQAGLTRSYEQY | TRBJ2-7 | NA | TRBV4-1
ASSRVRGSTDTQY | TRBJ2-3 | NA | TRBV11-2
ASSQVQGVVGNQPQH | TRBJ1-5 | TRBD1 | TRBV4-1
ASSAGESNQPQH | TRBJ1-5 | NA | TRBV10-2
ASSQNRGRNEKLF | TRBJ1-4 | TRBD1 | TRBV7-2
AWGAPPAGGSYEQY | TRBJ2-7 | NA | TRBV30
ASSPLWGDEQF | TRBJ2-1 | NA | TRBV25-1
ASSAGSAEY | TRBJ2-3 | NA | TRBV2
ASTLDSPGPYEQY | TRBJ2-7 | NA | TRBV28
ASRNRVPRSGANVLT | TRBJ2-6 | NA | TRBV3-1/TRBV3-2
ASSVVEKLL | TRBJ1-4 | NA | TRBV2
ASSLAGFSAGRSQEWTQY | TRBJ2-5 | TRBD2 | TRBV5-5
ASSLNQETQY | TRBJ2-5 | NA | TRBV7-8